This T cell receptor beta chain appears in the sequencing data of a study of cytomegalovirus exposure and HLA in healthy donors. Study results and limitations: The authors confirmed in vitro that a few CMV-associated chains were specific for CMV antigens. It was 150 or so TCR beta chains that were listed as cytomegalovirus-associated. Using the classifier, cytomegalovirus status was reportedly diagnosed with high specificity and sensitivity. CMV serostatus was the only recorded immune exposure for donors.

PCR used 60 Vbeta primers and 13 Jbeta primers. TCRdb's copy holds only in-frame clones and misses some; the assay was immunoSEQ multiplex PCR. The sample lists 100,000 to 150,000 clones; 75% to 85% were seen once. Notes on this clone: Its antigen is unknown.

The TCR originated in a young man in good health and CMV-seropositive. Source material: PBMCs.

CDR3 region: CASSFTGEQYF. The DNA for the CDR3 is TGTGCCAGCAGCTTCACGGGCGAGCAGTACTTC. The gene calls are TRBV6-1 and TRBJ2-7; no firm D call. The CDR3 sequence is 11 residues long. The germline V gene has CDR1 MNHNS and CDR2 SASEGT. The V and J ends lost 6 bases and 6 bases respectively, with 9 bases between them.